Below, 20 T cell receptor beta chains from the same sample are listed, as sequenced in a study of T-cell reconstitution after alpha-beta-depleted transplantation in children. Preparation of the TCRbeta library used unique molecular identifiers. From the PCR reads, TCRdb called clonotypes with MiXCR, one entry per CDR3 protein. The sample lists around 480,000 distinct CDR3 sequences; around a third were seen once. This material consisted of PBMCs from the stem cell graft donor, taken from the stem cell graft. These receptors were obtained from a human donor who donated a stem cell graft to a child with aplastic anemia.

This sequence joins TRBV19 and TRBJ1-1, with D perhaps TRBD1 (6 bases). From germline, CDR1 is LNHDA and CDR2 SQIVND (reference sequence). The V and J ends lost 5 bases and 0 bases respectively, with 13 bases between them. This CDR3 has 15 residues. CDR3 in amino acids: CASSGHRDMNTEAFF. CDR3 coding DNA: TGTGCCAGTAGTGGCCACCGGGACATGAACACTGAAGCTTTCTTT.

A few counts support this clonotype. This rearrangement joins TRBV27 to TRBJ1-5; TRBD1 aligns across 10 bases. Germline V gene sequence: CDR1 MNHEY, CDR2 SMNVEV (reference sequence). The CDR3 covers 17 residues. With V trimmed by 3 bases and J by 0 bases, 5 bases remained unmatched. The CDR3 DNA reads TGTGCCAGCAGTTTGGGACAGGGGAAGGGTAGCAATCAGCCCCAGCATTTT. This gives the protein CASSLGQGKGSNQPQHF.

V gene TRBV6-1 combines with J gene TRBJ1-5; D is unresolved. V lost 5 bases, J lost 7 bases, and 21 bases lay in between. CDR3 length: 16 residues. CDR1 and CDR2 from the germline V gene are MNHNS and SASEGT. The CDR3 nucleotides are TGTGCCAGCAGTCCCCGTGCTACGTCTTTGGGGCAGCCCCAGCATTTT. Its protein is CASSPRATSLGQPQHF.

The chain couples TRBV11-3 to TRBJ1-1; D not certain. Germline-derived CDR1 and CDR2 are SGHNT and YENEEA. The CDR3 loop spans 16 amino acids. V lost 3 bases to trimming and J lost 0 bases, with 14 bases between them. CDR3 in DNA: TGTGCCAGCAGCTTTGGCCTCACCTCCATGAACACTGAAGCTTTCTTT. Translated, it gives CASSFGLTSMNTEAFF.

The V gene is TRBV15, the J gene TRBJ1-1; TRBD1 agrees at 7 bases. Germline V lookup: CDR1 LNHNV, CDR2 YYDKDF (reference sequence). This CDR3 contains 15 residues. V was pared by 5 bases and J by 0 bases, with 6 bases of the junction left unmatched. CDR3 amino acids: CATSRGGGVNTEAFF. The CDR3 DNA reads as TGTGCCACCAGCCGAGGGGGCGGGGTGAACACTGAAGCTTTCTTT.

This clonotype has just a few counts. J is TRBJ1-1 and V is TRBV29-1, with TRBD1 identical over 9 bases. Germline values: CDR1 SQVTM, CDR2 ANQGSEA. The CDR3 loop spans 14 amino acids. The J segment lost 5 bases and the V segment lost 3 bases, leaving 7 bases of the junction unmatched. The CDR3 loop is CSVEIQGAGTEAFF. As DNA, the CDR3 is TGCAGCGTTGAGATACAGGGGGCTGGGACTGAAGCTTTCTTT.

V gene TRBV6-5 combines with J gene TRBJ2-3, with D tentatively TRBD1 or TRBD2 (5 bases each). Germline assignment: CDR1 MNHEY and CDR2 SVGAGI. V was clipped by 2 bases and J by 4 bases, with 16 bases between them. The CDR3 consists of 16 residues. CDR3 DNA sequence: TGTGCCAGCAGTTACCTAAGGGGTAGCGTCGCAGATACGCAGTATTTT. It specifies CASSYLRGSVADTQYF.

V is TRBV14 and J is TRBJ2-1, with 7 bases identical to TRBD1. V lost 4 bases, J lost 11 bases, and 5 bases stayed unmatched. Germline V gives CDR1 SGHDN, CDR2 FVKESK. CDR3 size: 12 residues. The CDR3 spells CASSREDRQQFF. As DNA, the CDR3 is TGTGCCAGCAGCCGAGAGGACAGGCAGCAGTTCTTC.

This chain connects TRBV27 to TRBJ2-1, with TRBD2 matching 8 bases. The germline gives CDR1 MNHEY, CDR2 SMNVEV (reference sequence). V shed 0 bases, J shed 4 bases, and the junction held 2 bases outside the gene matches. This CDR3 contains 15 residues. CDR3 sequence: CASSLSASGYNEQFF. The DNA for the CDR3 is TGTGCCAGCAGTTTATCTGCTAGCGGGTACAATGAGCAGTTCTTC.

The chain uses TRBV4-1 and TRBJ1-2; D remains ambiguous. Looked up from germline, CDR1 is MGHRA and CDR2 is YSYEKL. V gave up 4 bases and J gave up 4 bases, with 13 bases separating them. The CDR3 covers 14 residues. CDR3 sequence (DNA): TGCGCCAGCAGCCGCAACAGACATCTCTATGGCTACACCTTC. Translating it yields CASSRNRHLYGYTF.

This clonotype was seen only once. The chain carries TRBV4-3 and TRBJ2-1; 11 bases fit TRBD1. Germline V gene data show CDR1 as LGHNA and CDR2 as YSLEER. CDR3 size: 15 residues. J was trimmed by 5 bases and V by 4 bases; bases with no gene match: 4. The CDR3 coding sequence is TGCGCCAGCAGCCCCAGGGGACAGGGGGACAATGAGCAGTTCTTC. It codes for CASSPRGQGDNEQFF.

This sequence joins TRBV4-3 and TRBJ2-7; tentatively, D is TRBD1 (6 bases). The CDR3 spans 16 residues. CDR1 LGHNA and CDR2 YSLEER come from the germline V gene. V was clipped by 4 bases and J by 2 bases, with 18 bases between them. The CDR3: CASSRDRQATTYEQYF. The CDR3 DNA reads as TGCGCCAGCAGCCGAGATCGACAGGCCACTACCTACGAGCAGTACTTC.

This clonotype has more than one count but fewer than ten. The chain has TRBV5-6 and TRBJ1-3, with no clear D. CDR1 is SGHDT and CDR2 is YYEEEE in the germline V gene. Trimming removed 5 bases at V and 0 bases at J, with 12 bases between. The CDR3 spans 15 residues. CDR3: CASSFGRASGNTIYF. CDR3 coding DNA: TGTGCCAGCAGTTTTGGACGGGCCTCTGGAAACACCATATATTTT.

The rearrangement uses TRBV29-1 and TRBJ1-1; 9 bases agree with TRBD1. Trimming cost V 6 bases and J 4 bases; bases outside gene matches: 12. This CDR3 comprises 15 residues. Germline V gene lookup returns CDR1 SQVTM and CDR2 ANQGSEA. CDR3 residues: CSVRPGTGFGTEAFF. The CDR3 DNA follows: TGCAGCGTACGTCCCGGGACAGGGTTCGGCACTGAAGCTTTCTTT.

The gene calls are TRBV5-8 and TRBJ2-5, with D perhaps given as TRBD1 or TRBD2 (6 bases each). CDR1 SGHTS and CDR2 YDEGEE come from the germline V gene. The CDR3 spans 15 residues. V was shortened by 7 bases and J by 0 bases, with 16 bases between the two germline ends. CDR3 region: CASGYREVYQETQYF. The CDR3, as DNA: TGTGCCAGCGGATACAGGGAGGTGTACCAAGAGACCCAGTACTTC. The variable domain in full, with the rest retrieved from reference TRBV5-8 and TRBJ2-5, is EAGVTQSPTHLIKTRGQQATLRCSPISGHTSVYWYQQALGLGLQFLLWYDEGEERNRGNFPPRFSGRQFPNYSSELNVNALELEDSALYLCASGYREVYQETQYFGPGTRLLVL.

Only a few counts were recorded for this clonotype. This chain connects TRBV12-3 or TRBV12-4 to TRBJ2-7, with 9 bases that match TRBD2. This CDR3 has 16 residues. The V gene end was trimmed by 2 bases and the J gene end by 7 bases; junction bases not matched to a gene: 12. The CDR3 DNA follows: TGTGCCAGCAGTTTATCTGGCGGGAGGGCCCATGGGGAGCAGTACTTC. Its protein product is CASSLSGGRAHGEQYF.

This clonotype was seen more than once but under ten times. This sequence joins TRBV11-1 and TRBJ2-7; 9 positions agree with TRBD1. The CDR3 contains 18 residues. Germline V CDR1 and CDR2: SGHAT, FQDESV (reference sequence). V lost 4 bases and J lost 3; bases outside the gene matches: 16. The CDR3 DNA reads as TGTGCCAGCAGCTCTCCGCTGGCCCCGGGACAGGGTATCTACGAGCAGTACGTC. Translation: CASSSPLAPGQGIYEQYV.

This clonotype has more than one count but fewer than ten. The gene calls are TRBV12-3 or TRBV12-4 and TRBJ2-7; D perhaps matches TRBD1 (7 bases). The CDR3 sequence is 14 residues long. Trimming pared 1 base from V and 5 bases from J, leaving 12 bases between. CDR3 protein: CASSLGQGGHEQYF. CDR3 nucleotide sequence: TGTGCCAGCAGTTTAGGACAGGGAGGCCACGAGCAGTACTTC.

V gene TRBV6-1 combines with J gene TRBJ2-3, with 9 positions matching TRBD1. The CDR3 consists of 16 residues. V lost 4 bases to trimming and J lost 6 bases; unmatched junction nucleotides: 11. Germline values: CDR1 MNHNS, CDR2 SASEGT. The CDR3 DNA sequence: TGTGCCAGCAGTGTAACAACGGGACAGGGAACGGATACGCAGTATTTT. Translated, it gives CASSVTTGQGTDTQYF.

This clonotype was observed at least ten times. This chain uses TRBV5-1 with TRBJ2-1; TRBD2 aligns across 13 bases. This CDR3 has 16 amino acids. Trimming at V came to 4 bases and at J to 7 bases, leaving 8 bases not matched to a gene. In germline, CDR1 is SGHRS, CDR2 YFSETQ. CDR3 loop: CASSPQGLAGSNEQFF. The CDR3, as DNA: TGCGCCAGCAGCCCGCAGGGACTAGCGGGAAGTAATGAGCAGTTCTTC.